The next 31 T cell receptor beta chains were all read from a single sample in a study of T cell responses to AZD1222 COVID-19 vaccine. Measured with immunoSEQ multiplex PCR; TCRdb has only the in-frame clones, and not every one. The sample has tens of thousands of clones, around 85% seen once; the top ten hold roughly an eighth. The sequences come from peripheral blood, collected 28 days after the second AZD1222 dose. The receptors derive from an adult who received the AZD1222 COVID-19 vaccine.

V and J are TRBV5-1 and TRBJ2-1; no reliable D call. The V end was cut by 2 bases, the J end by 4 bases, with 19 bases between. CDR3 length: 17 residues. Germline V gives CDR1 SGHRS, CDR2 YFSETQ. The CDR3 loop reads CASSLGLRGNKYNEQFF. CDR3 bases: TGCGCCAGCAGCTTAGGGCTGAGAGGAAACAAGTACAATGAGCAGTTCTTC.

The chain uses TRBV19 and TRBJ1-1; 7 bases line up with TRBD1. Trimming at V came to 4 bases and at J to 8 bases, leaving 10 bases not matched to a gene. Germline CDR1 LNHDA, CDR2 SQIVND (reference sequence). The CDR3 length is 14 residues. CDR3: CASSRDRARSEAFF. The CDR3 region has the DNA TGTGCCAGTAGTAGAGACAGGGCCCGGAGCGAAGCTTTCTTT.

The chain carries TRBV7-2 and TRBJ2-5; 7 bases are shared with TRBD2. V trimming: 3 bases; J trimming: 4 bases; junction bases outside the gene matches: 5. This CDR3 contains 14 residues. CDR1 is SGHTA, CDR2 FQGNSA, per germline. The CDR3 sequence: CASSFPGGLETQYF. The CDR3 nucleotides are TGTGCCAGCAGCTTTCCGGGGGGATTAGAGACCCAGTACTTC.

The chain recombines TRBV24-1 with TRBJ2-2; tentative D call: TRBD1 (5 bases). The CDR3 length is 16 residues. V was cut by 3 bases and J by 5 bases, with 15 bases left in between. CDR1 is KGHDR, CDR2 SFDVKD, per germline. The CDR3 DNA reads as TGTGCCACCAGTGATAACGACAGACTCTTGACCGGGGAGCTGTTTTTT. This codes for CATSDNDRLLTGELFF.

This clone occurred a few times. The gene calls are TRBV27 and TRBJ2-7, with D tentatively TRBD1 or TRBD2 (5 bases each). Trimming left V 0 bases short and J 2 bases short, with 14 bases between. Germline-derived CDR1 and CDR2 are MNHEY and SMNVEV (reference sequence). This CDR3 contains 16 residues. CDR3 region: CASSLSSGARTYEQYF. CDR3 nucleotide sequence: TGTGCCAGCAGTTTATCGTCCGGGGCGCGCACCTACGAGCAGTACTTC.

The V and J genes are TRBV6-2 or TRBV6-3 and TRBJ1-2; D unclear. V lost 0 bases and J lost 5, with 1 base in between. Germline V CDR1 and CDR2: MNHEY, SVGEGT. The CDR3 has 11 residues. The CDR3 loop reads CASSYSYGYTF. DNA for the CDR3: TGTGCCAGCAGTTACTCATATGGCTACACCTTC.

The V gene is TRBV29-1, the J gene TRBJ1-1; D remains ambiguous. V lost 4 bases to trimming and J lost 4 bases, with 7 bases between them. The CDR3 extends over 11 amino acids. The germline CDR1 and CDR2 sequences are SQVTM and ANQGSEA. CDR3 residues: CSVVQFTEAFF. DNA of the CDR3: TGCAGCGTTGTACAGTTCACTGAAGCTTTCTTT.

V and J are TRBV7-2 and TRBJ2-5; D might be TRBD1 or TRBD2, each matching 6 bases. Germline V CDR1 and CDR2: SGHTA, FQGNSA. There are 14 residues in the CDR3. Trimming took 8 bases from V and 1 from J, leaving 14 bases between them. The CDR3 coding sequence is TGTGCCAGCCTACGTAAGGGGGGCCAAGAGACCCAGTACTTC. Protein product: CASLRKGGQETQYF.

This rearrangement joins TRBV29-1 to TRBJ2-2; D is ambiguous. V lost 7 bases to trimming and J lost 5 bases, with 8 bases between them. CDR1 and CDR2 (germline): SQVTM, ANQGSEA. This CDR3 has 11 residues. The CDR3, as DNA: TGCAGCGGCAAAGAAACCGGGGAGCTGTTTTTT. Translation gives CSGKETGELFF.

The J gene is TRBJ1-2, the V gene TRBV9; D is ambiguous. V was shortened by 1 base and J by 9 bases, with 13 bases between the two germline ends. This CDR3 spans 13 amino acids. Germline assignment: CDR1 SGDLS and CDR2 YYNGEE. The CDR3 protein is CASSVSTTSSYTF. The CDR3 DNA sequence: TGTGCCAGCAGCGTAAGCACCACTTCTAGCTACACCTTC. The full variable domain, its missing parts supplied by reference TRBV9 and TRBJ1-2, is DSGVTQTPKHLITATGQRVTLRCSPRSGDLSVYWYQQSLDQGLQFLIQYYNGEERAKGNILERFSAQQFPDLHSELNLSSLELGDSALYFCASSVSTTSSYTFGSGTRLTVV.

The genes are TRBV10-3 and TRBJ2-7, with 14 nucleotides matching TRBD2. CDR1 is ENHRY and CDR2 is SYGVKD in the germline V gene. This CDR3 region has 13 residues. V shed 6 bases, J shed 12 bases, and the junction held 7 bases outside the gene matches. CDR3 loop: CAIRSTSGGVLYV. Here the CDR3 DNA reads TGTGCCATCAGGTCGACTAGCGGGGGGGTTTTGTACGTC.

This clone was recorded a few times. The CDR3 coding sequence is TGTGCCAGTACCGCGAGAAACACTGAAGCTTTCTTT. Translation: CASTARNTEAFF. J is TRBJ1-1 and V is TRBV19; D is ambiguous. V lost 7 bases and J lost 2, with 8 bases in between. The CDR3 extends over 12 amino acids. Germline V CDR1 and CDR2: LNHDA, SQIVND (reference sequence).

The gene calls are TRBV28 and TRBJ2-1; D call uncertain. Looked up from germline, CDR1 is MDHEN and CDR2 is SYDVKM. The CDR3 sequence is 16 residues long. Trimming shortened V by 7 bases and J by 4 bases, and 20 bases separated the two germline ends. CDR3 sequence: CASTRLSRLSYNEQFF. The DNA of the CDR3 is TGTGCCAGCACCCGACTTTCGAGACTCTCATACAATGAGCAGTTCTTC.

The gene calls are TRBV27 and TRBJ1-1; maybe TRBD1 (6 bases). CDR1 is MNHEY and CDR2 is SMNVEV in the germline V gene (reference sequence). The length of the CDR3 is 13 residues. The ends were cut back, 6 bases at V and 1 base at J, with 9 bases in the middle. CDR3: CASSGQPNTEAFF. The CDR3 nucleotides read TGTGCCAGCAGCGGACAGCCGAACACTGAAGCTTTCTTT.

The chain combines TRBV19 with TRBJ2-2; 12 bases are a match to TRBD2. This CDR3 comprises 17 residues. The junction had 9 bases not matched to a gene; V was cut back by 6 bases and J by 4 bases. In germline, CDR1 is LNHDA, CDR2 SQIVND (reference sequence). Here the CDR3 DNA reads TGTGCCAGTAGGGCTCTAGCGGGAGGGTGGCGCACCGGGGAGCTGTTTTTT. Protein product: CASRALAGGWRTGELFF.

The V gene is TRBV28, the J gene TRBJ1-5; the D gene is possibly TRBD1 (5 bases). Germline values: CDR1 MDHEN, CDR2 SYDVKM. The CDR3 runs to 15 residues. V was shortened by 6 bases and J by 1 base, with 13 bases between the two germline ends. The CDR3 region has the DNA TGTGCCAGCAGACCAACGTACAGGAGCAATCAGCCCCAGCATTTT. This encodes CASRPTYRSNQPQHF.

The V gene is TRBV4-2, the J gene TRBJ1-3; D gene uncertain. The CDR3 totals 15 residues. The germline gives CDR1 LGHNA, CDR2 YNFKEQ. V lost 0 bases to trimming and J lost 0 bases, with 6 bases between them. CDR3 bases: TGTGCCAGCAGCCAAGAATGGGGCTCTGGAAACACCATATATTTT. Translation gives CASSQEWGSGNTIYF.

The rearrangement joins TRBV12-3 or TRBV12-4 to TRBJ1-1; D is possibly TRBD1 (5 bases). This CDR3 is built from 12 residues. V was trimmed by 4 bases and J by 11 bases, leaving 14 bases between them. As DNA, the CDR3 is TGTGCCAGCAGTTATGCACTGGGGGACGCTTTCTTT. Its protein product is CASSYALGDAFF.

This clone appeared once. The chain uses TRBV28 and TRBJ2-4; 8 bases match TRBD1. Germline values: CDR1 MDHEN, CDR2 SYDVKM. The CDR3 runs to 14 residues. The trim removed 5 bases at V and 6 bases at J, leaving 6 bases unmatched. CDR3 in amino acids: CASSPPDRGNIQYF. CDR3 nucleotide sequence: TGTGCCAGCAGTCCCCCCGACAGGGGAAACATTCAGTACTTC.

This chain connects TRBV11-2 to TRBJ2-2; D gene uncertain. The V and J ends lost 0 bases and 5 bases respectively, with 7 bases between them. The CDR3 has 14 amino acids. CDR1 and CDR2 (germline): SGHAT, FQNNGV. The chain's CDR3 is CASSLDLGTGELFF. The CDR3 nucleotides are TGTGCCAGCAGCTTAGATCTAGGTACCGGGGAGCTGTTTTTT.

The chain joins TRBV20-1 to TRBJ2-7, with D tentatively TRBD1 (6 bases). The CDR3 has 11 residues. V was shortened by 6 bases and J by 6 bases, with 12 bases between the two germline ends. Germline V CDR1 and CDR2: DFQATT, SNEGSKA (reference sequence). CDR3 nucleotides: TGCAGTGCAACAGGGTGGCCCGAGCAGTACTTC. It encodes CSATGWPEQYF.

V gene TRBV7-2 combines with J gene TRBJ1-2, with D possibly TRBD1 on 6 matching bases. Germline CDR1 reads SGHTA; CDR2 reads FQGNSA. The CDR3 loop spans 13 amino acids. With 5 bases removed from V and 4 bases from J, the gap between germline ends came to 11 bases. The CDR3 DNA is TGTGCCAGCAGCCCCGGACAGTCCTATGGCTACACCTTC. This codes for CASSPGQSYGYTF.

The chain employs TRBV9 and TRBJ2-1, with 8 bases lining up with TRBD2. Losses at the gene ends were 0 bases for V and 5 bases for J; bases not matched to a gene: 7. The CDR3 is 16 amino acids. Germline CDR1 and CDR2: SGDLS and YYNGEE. The CDR3 coding sequence is TGTGCCAGCAGCGTAGGGGCGGGAGGCCTAAACAATGAGCAGTTCTTC. It translates to CASSVGAGGLNNEQFF. The complete variable domain, with remaining parts taken from reference TRBV9 and TRBJ2-1, reads DSGVTQTPKHLITATGQRVTLRCSPRSGDLSVYWYQQSLDQGLQFLIQYYNGEERAKGNILERFSAQQFPDLHSELNLSSLELGDSALYFCASSVGAGGLNNEQFFGPGTRLTVL.

This chain connects TRBV27 to TRBJ2-1; TRBD2 aligns across 12 bases. The CDR3 contains 17 residues. Trimming took 4 bases from V and 7 from J; bases not matched to a gene: 11. From germline, CDR1 is MNHEY and CDR2 SMNVEV (reference sequence). The CDR3 nucleotides are TGTGCCAGCAGTTATACCCTCCTAGCGGGAGGGGGGAATGAGCAGTTCTTC. Its protein product is CASSYTLLAGGGNEQFF.

The chain couples TRBV2 to TRBJ1-2; D ambiguous. Germline V gene data show CDR1 as SNHLY and CDR2 as FYNNEI. The CDR3 totals 10 residues. Trimming stripped 5 bases from V and 4 bases from J, with 2 bases between. CDR3 loop: CASSRYGYTF. Here the CDR3 DNA reads TGTGCCAGCAGTCGCTATGGCTACACCTTC.

V gene TRBV6-5 combines with J gene TRBJ1-4; D ambiguous. CDR3 size: 15 residues. Per the germline V gene, CDR1 is MNHEY and CDR2 is SVGAGI. Deletions cut 7 bases from V and 7 bases from J, with 19 bases between. CDR3 residues: CASTPSRVLPEKLFF. CDR3 coding DNA: TGTGCCAGCACCCCCTCGCGGGTACTACCTGAAAAACTGTTTTTT.

This sequence joins TRBV2 and TRBJ1-5; D unclear. Trimming left V 1 base short and J 0 bases short, with 4 bases between. The CDR3 consists of 14 residues. Germline CDR1 reads SNHLY; CDR2 reads FYNNEI. CDR3 nucleotides: TGTGCCAGCAGTGAAGGGCTTAGCAATCAGCCCCAGCATTTT. Its protein product is CASSEGLSNQPQHF.

The chain recombines TRBV9 with TRBJ2-2; perhaps TRBD2 as D (7 bases). The CDR3 runs to 15 residues. Germline CDR1 reads SGDLS; CDR2 reads YYNGEE. V was trimmed by 7 bases and J by 0 bases, leaving 13 bases between them. CDR3 in amino acids: CASARGGPNTGELFF. DNA for the CDR3: TGTGCCAGCGCCCGCGGGGGCCCGAACACCGGGGAGCTGTTTTTT.

The CDR3 DNA reads as TGTGCCAGCAGTTTAACGCCGCGGGGGGCGGGCGGCTACACCTTC. It encodes CASSLTPRGAGGYTF. The chain uses TRBV27 and TRBJ1-2, with D possibly matching TRBD1 (6 bases). The V end lost 2 bases, the J end lost 8 bases, and 18 bases lay between the germline ends. The CDR3 has 15 amino acids. CDR1 MNHEY and CDR2 SMNVEV come from the germline V gene (reference sequence).

The chain is built from TRBV7-8 and TRBJ1-5; D might be TRBD1 (5 bases). The CDR3 covers 15 residues. The germline V and J ends were trimmed by 3 bases and 1 base, with 10 bases remaining between them. Germline V CDR1 and CDR2: SGHVS, FQNEAQ. The CDR3 region has the DNA TGTGCCAGCAGCTTTTCAGGACAAAGCAATCAGCCCCAGCATTTT. It yields the protein CASSFSGQSNQPQHF.

The rearrangement links TRBV7-2 to TRBJ1-3; possibly TRBD1 for D (5 bases). V shed 1 base and J shed 0 bases, with 13 bases lying between them. CDR1 is SGHTA and CDR2 is FQGNSA in the germline V gene. This CDR3 is 17 amino acids long. CDR3 sequence: CASSLGGTANSGNTIYF. The DNA of the CDR3 is TGTGCCAGCAGCTTAGGTGGGACGGCAAACTCTGGAAACACCATATATTTT.